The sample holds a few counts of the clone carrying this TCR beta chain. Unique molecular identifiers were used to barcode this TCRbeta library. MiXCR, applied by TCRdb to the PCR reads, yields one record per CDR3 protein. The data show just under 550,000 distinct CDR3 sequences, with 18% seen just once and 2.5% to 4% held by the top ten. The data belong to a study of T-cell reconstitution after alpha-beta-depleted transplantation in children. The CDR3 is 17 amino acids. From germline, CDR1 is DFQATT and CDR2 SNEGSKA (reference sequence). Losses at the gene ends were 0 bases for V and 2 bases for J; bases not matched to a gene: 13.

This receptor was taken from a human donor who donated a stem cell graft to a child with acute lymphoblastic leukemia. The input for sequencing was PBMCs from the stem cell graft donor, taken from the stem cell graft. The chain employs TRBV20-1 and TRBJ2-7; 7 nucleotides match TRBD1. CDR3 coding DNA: TGCAGTGCTAGAGAGCTAAACAGGGGCGCCTTTACCTACGAGCAGTACTTC. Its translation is CSARELNRGAFTYEQYF.